This TCR beta chain was recorded in a study of blood T cells in healthy people across ages. As to this clonotype: Its antigen is unidentified.

A sample-barcoded 5' primer and a J-beta primer mix were used in a second PCR of roughly 6 to 11 cycles. The study obtained at least 2.5 million CDR3-containing paired-end reads from every sample. Each CDR3 protein is one row after TCRdb ran MiXCR on the 5' RACE reads. The sample carries over 1,500,000 distinct CDR3 sequences, about 50% recorded once. The study, taken as a whole, reports: Strongly correlated with naive T cell percentage was TCR beta diversity. Diversity figures derived from one million T cells were judged to underestimate the true value. What prevented conclusive comparison of naive and antigen-experienced cells was that PBMCs were unsorted.

The CDR3 contains 15 residues. V shed 6 bases, J shed 4 bases, and the junction held 8 bases outside the gene matches. Germline lookup yields CDR1 SGHTA and CDR2 FQGNSA. Sequences were obtained from blood. V is TRBV7-2 and J is TRBJ2-3, with 9 bases matching TRBD1. This TCR was recovered from a woman aged 40 to 49 in good health. Here the CDR3 reads CASSGPGQGSDTQYF. The CDR3 region has the DNA TGTGCCAGCAGTGGACCGGGACAGGGCTCAGATACGCAGTATTTT.